This T cell receptor (beta chain) stems from a study of shared clonotypes between healthy human individuals. Overall study results and limits: Shared clonotypes across all four donors exceeded non-shared ones in generation probability.

This CDR3 region has 15 residues. CDR1 is WSHSY and CDR2 is SAAADI in the germline V gene. As concerns this clone: Its matching antigen is unknown. One end of the junction does not line up with germline, which may come from a read error.

Generated by immunoSEQ multiplex PCR, the TCRdb table keeps only in-frame clones and is missing some. This sample has approximately 2.1 million clones, with more than 80% found just once. The sample comprised naive CD4+ T cells from PBMCs. As for subset: CD45RA+ positively selected. This TCR was sampled from a man between 18 and 29 years old in good health. Some clones in this sample may be carry-over from other donors' samples. The chain uses TRBV10-2 and TRBJ1-4; 12 bases match TRBD1. In DNA form, the CDR3 reads TGCGCCAGCAGTGAGCGCACCGGGACAGGGGGCCTTGCGTCCTTT. Protein: CASSERTGTGGLASF.